The source of this T cell receptor beta chain is a study of cytomegalovirus exposure and HLA in healthy donors. CDR3 length equals 16 residues. Primers for the PCR totalled 60 Vbeta and 13 Jbeta. The method was immunoSEQ multiplex PCR; TCRdb's version includes in-frame clones alone and lacks a portion of them. The sample yields tens of thousands of clones, about four fifths seen once. Comments on this clone: Its antigen is unknown.

Findings and limits, study-wide: Available immune exposure information covered CMV serostatus only. It was reported that the classifier diagnosed cytomegalovirus status with high specificity and sensitivity in both the original and validation cohorts. The authors later found HLA-associated TCR beta chains more clonally expanded than equally common others. In an earlier analysis, in roughly 580 donors, most V segments appeared productive either ~87% or ~30% of the time.

This TCR was sampled from a man younger than 35 in good health and CMV-seronegative. The chain employs TRBV21-1 and TRBJ2-7; the table's D call, TRBD1, has no DNA check behind it. TRBV21-1 is an annotated pseudogene. The sequenced material came from PBMCs. The CDR3 protein is CASSKSGRDRAYEQYF. The CDR3 nucleotides read TGTGCCAGCAGCAAATCTGGCCGGGACAGGGCCTACGAGCAGTACTTC.